A selection of T cell receptor beta chains follows, all from one sample in a study of shared clonotypes between healthy human individuals. Measured with immunoSEQ multiplex PCR; TCRdb has only the in-frame clones, and not every one. The sample consists of 2 million to 2.5 million clones, approximately 95% of them appearing once. Sequenced sample: naive CD4+ T cells sorted from blood. These receptors were taken from a man aged 18 to 30 in good health. Both conserved end residues are part of each CDR3. D genes are given only for firm matches. Expanded clones are given a class, and other clones once, few, many or no size at all.

clone_size | d_call | j_call | v_call | cdr3_aa | cdr3_nt
NA | NA | TRBJ2-7 | TRBV10-3 | CAISVGQGGYEQYF | TGTGCCATCAGTGTGGGCCAAGGGGGCTACGAGCAGTACTTC
once | NA | TRBJ2-7 | TRBV27 | CASSFWTVLSYEQYF | TGTGCCAGCAGTTTTTGGACAGTCCTCTCCTACGAGCAGTACTTC
NA | NA | TRBJ1-1 | TRBV30 | CAWSGSLNTEAFF | TGTGCCTGGTCCGGGTCCCTGAACACTGAAGCTTTCTTT
NA | NA | TRBJ2-7 | TRBV6-1 | CASRIQGKAYEQYF | TGTGCCAGCAGGATTCAAGGGAAAGCCTACGAGCAGTACTTC
NA | NA | TRBJ1-2 | TRBV30 | CAWGGSNYGYTF | TGTGCCTGGGGGGGCTCTAACTATGGCTACACCTTC
NA | NA | TRBJ2-7 | TRBV5-4 | CASSFQGTTKSYEQYF | TGTGCCAGCAGCTTCCAGGGGACTACTAAGTCCTACGAGCAGTACTTC
NA | NA | TRBJ2-7 | TRBV10-3 | CASKRESGNSYEQYF | TGTGCCTCAAAGAGGGAAAGCGGAAACTCCTACGAGCAGTACTTC
NA | TRBD1 | TRBJ1-5 | TRBV19 | CASSTGGYSNQPQHF | TGTGCCAGTAGTACAGGGGGTTATAGCAATCAGCCCCAGCATTTT
NA | NA | TRBJ1-5 | TRBV10-3 | CATGAADNQPQHF | TGTGCCACCGGGGCGGCCGACAATCAGCCCCAGCATTTT
NA | NA | TRBJ2-2 | TRBV2 | CASLRTEITGELFF | TGTGCCAGCCTTAGGACAGAGATCACCGGGGAGCTGTTTTTT
NA | NA | TRBJ2-7 | TRBV28 | CASSSQSYEQYF | TGTGCCAGCAGTTCCCAGTCCTACGAGCAGTACTTC
NA | TRBD2 | TRBJ2-3 | TRBV11-2 | CASSKTSGKFPDTQYF | TGTGCCAGCAGCAAGACTAGCGGGAAATTCCCAGATACGCAGTATTTT
once | TRBD1 | TRBJ1-5 | TRBV19 | CASSTGTGDQPQHF | TGTGCCAGTAGTACCGGGACAGGGGATCAGCCCCAGCATTTT
NA | NA | TRBJ1-1 | TRBV28 | CASRGSAVTEAFF | TGTGCCAGCAGGGGGTCTGCTGTTACTGAAGCTTTCTTT
NA | TRBD2 | TRBJ2-1 | TRBV19 | CASSPTTSGSRNEQFF | TGTGCCAGTAGCCCAACCACTAGCGGGAGTAGAAATGAGCAGTTCTTC
NA | NA | TRBJ2-3 | TRBV5-1 | CASSLTGKSTDTQYF | TGCGCCAGCAGCTTGACAGGCAAAAGCACAGATACGCAGTATTTT
once | TRBD2 | TRBJ2-5 | TRBV7-2 | CASSRVTPLRGRARETQYF | TGTGCCAGCAGCCGGGTCACCCCGTTACGAGGGAGGGCCCGGGAGACCCAGTACTTC
NA | NA | TRBJ1-2 | TRBV5-1 | CASSLVVDGGYTF | TGCGCCAGCAGCTTGGTCGTAGACGGTGGCTACACCTTC
NA | TRBD1 | TRBJ2-1 | TRBV4-1 | CASSQPGQGMGNEQFF | TGCGCCAGCAGCCAACCCGGACAGGGGATGGGCAATGAGCAGTTCTTC
NA | TRBD2 | TRBJ2-7 | TRBV5-8 | CASSFGTSGKRISYEQYF | TGTGCCAGCAGCTTCGGGACTAGCGGGAAGAGGATCTCCTACGAGCAGTACTTC
NA | TRBD2 | TRBJ2-1 | TRBV7-2 | CASSFEISGAPVF | TGTGCCAGCAGCTTTGAAATTAGCGGGGCCCCGGTCTTC
NA | NA | TRBJ2-2 | TRBV20-1 | CSAREGGTLFF | TGCAGTGCTAGAGAGGGGGGGACACTGTTTTTT
NA | NA | TRBJ2-5 | TRBV5-1 | CASSRGSSQETQYF | TGCGCCAGCAGCCGAGGAAGCAGCCAAGAGACCCAGTACTTC
few | TRBD2 | TRBJ2-7 | TRBV30 | CAWSPEIAGGREQYF | TGTGCCTGGAGTCCCGAGATAGCGGGAGGGCGCGAGCAGTACTTC
NA | NA | TRBJ1-3 | TRBV10-1 | CASTADSGNTIYF | TGCGCCAGCACGGCAGACTCTGGAAACACCATATATTTT
NA | TRBD2 | TRBJ2-3 | TRBV7-9 | CASSWSGGTDTQYF | TGTGCCAGCAGCTGGTCGGGAGGGACAGATACGCAGTATTTT
NA | NA | TRBJ2-5 | TRBV7-7 | CASSLMGHPQETQYF | TGTGCTAGCAGCTTAATGGGACACCCTCAAGAGACCCAGTACTTC
NA | TRBD2 | TRBJ2-3 | TRBV2 | CASSGWTSGTSTDTQYF | TGTGCCAGCAGTGGGTGGACTAGCGGGACTAGCACAGATACGCAGTATTTT
NA | TRBD1 | TRBJ2-3 | TRBV30 | CAWTTGGADTQYF | TGTGCCTGGACGACAGGGGGCGCAGATACGCAGTATTTT
NA | TRBD2 | TRBJ2-7 | TRBV30 | CAWRTTRESEQYF | TGTGCCTGGAGGACTACGCGGGAGAGCGAGCAGTACTTC
once | NA | TRBJ1-3 | TRBV5-1 | CASSEKTGFFSGNTIYF | TGCGCCAGCAGCGAAAAGACCGGGTTTTTCTCTGGAAACACCATATATTTT
NA | NA | TRBJ2-4 | TRBV19 | CASSIGAGSKNIQYF | TGTGCCAGTAGTATAGGGGCAGGGTCCAAAAACATTCAGTACTTC
NA | NA | TRBJ1-1 | TRBV19 | CASSVSGRRGTEAFF | TGTGCCAGTAGTGTCTCCGGACGGAGAGGCACTGAAGCTTTCTTT
NA | TRBD1 | TRBJ1-2 | TRBV6-1 | CASDRDRADYTF | TGTGCCAGTGACCGGGACAGGGCCGACTACACCTTC
once | NA | TRBJ2-2 | TRBV18 | CASSPQGIYTGELFF | TGTGCCAGCTCACCTCAGGGGATTTACACCGGGGAGCTGTTTTTT
NA | TRBD2 | TRBJ2-7 | TRBV4-3 | CASSQEGTSGPYEQYF | TGCGCCAGCAGCCAAGAGGGGACTAGCGGGCCGTACGAGCAGTACTTC
NA | NA | TRBJ1-2 | TRBV5-6 | CASSPTSTGSGVYGYTF | TGTGCCAGCAGTCCAACCTCTACAGGGAGTGGGGTATATGGCTACACCTTC
once | TRBD2 | TRBJ2-7 | TRBV19 | CASSINFRLAGIPYEQYF | TGTGCCAGTAGTATCAACTTTCGACTAGCGGGCATCCCCTACGAGCAGTACTTC
NA | TRBD2 | TRBJ2-5 | TRBV11-2 | CASSTGAGGVTTQYF | TGTGCCAGCAGCACGGGAGCGGGGGGCGTGACGACCCAGTACTTC
NA | NA | TRBJ2-2 | TRBV7-3 | CASSSRGLLNTGELFF | TGTGCCAGCAGCTCGCGCGGACTTCTGAACACCGGGGAGCTGTTTTTT
NA | NA | TRBJ2-4 | TRBV5-1 | CASSKLEWDKNIQYF | TGCGCCAGCAGCAAACTGGAATGGGACAAAAACATTCAGTACTTC
NA | NA | TRBJ1-2 | TRBV6-1 | CASSEGYGYTF | TGTGCCAGCAGTGAGGGTTATGGCTACACCTTC
NA | TRBD2 | TRBJ2-7 | TRBV6-5 | CASSYQGGGYEQYF | TGTGCCAGCAGTTACCAGGGCGGGGGTTACGAGCAGTACTTC
NA | NA | TRBJ2-7 | TRBV5-6 | CASSSRRGSYEQYF | TGTGCCAGCAGCTCACGGCGGGGATCCTACGAGCAGTACTTC
NA | NA | TRBJ2-1 | TRBV4-3 | CASSQDGGQQYNEQFF | TGCGCCAGCAGCCAAGACGGGGGACAGCAATACAATGAGCAGTTCTTC
NA | NA | TRBJ2-5 | TRBV6-4 | CASSKGGGEETQYF | TGTGCCAGCAGTAAGGGGGGAGGCGAGGAGACCCAGTACTTC
NA | TRBD1 | TRBJ2-5 | TRBV4-1 | CASSQRTGGRVETQYF | TGCGCCAGCAGCCAGAGGACAGGGGGGAGGGTTGAGACCCAGTACTTC
NA | TRBD2 | TRBJ2-5 | TRBV5-1 | CASSPIGTSGGPGQTQYF | TGCGCCAGCAGCCCCATCGGGACTAGCGGGGGGCCAGGTCAGACCCAGTACTTC
once | TRBD2 | TRBJ2-1 | TRBV5-1 | CASSPPGLEAIGEQFF | TGCGCCAGCAGCCCACCGGGACTAGAGGCAATCGGTGAGCAGTTCTTC
NA | TRBD1 | TRBJ2-7 | TRBV30 | CACGPTGGFAYEQYF | TGTGCCTGTGGACCGACAGGGGGTTTCGCCTACGAGCAGTACTTC
NA | TRBD1 | TRBJ1-3 | TRBV6-6 | CASSYSGQGPGNTIYF | TGTGCCAGCAGTTACTCGGGACAGGGACCTGGAAACACCATATATTTT
NA | NA | TRBJ1-6 | TRBV7-9 | CASSFGTSYNSPLHF | TGTGCCAGCAGCTTTGGTACGTCCTATAATTCACCCCTCCACTTT
NA | TRBD1 | TRBJ1-1 | TRBV5-6 | CASSLKDPGQGWNTEAFF | TGTGCCAGCAGCTTGAAGGATCCGGGACAGGGGTGGAACACTGAAGCTTTCTTT